These 22 T cell receptor beta chains share one sample of origin, sequenced in a study of CD4 T cells in relation to SARS-CoV-2 and coronaviruses. The method was immunoSEQ multiplex PCR; TCRdb's version includes in-frame clones alone and lacks a portion of them. The table includes approximately 27,000 clones, 60% to 85% detected once. Before the COVID-19 pandemic, during about 2010-2019, CD4+ T cells were taken from unexposed donors. The cells were cultured for about ten days before CD4+ T cells were isolated. Which antigens these TCRs recognize remains unknown. Sequenced sample: CD4+ T cells from PBMCs, cultured in vitro. The receptors originated from a human donor in good health.

V usage is TRBV6-2 or TRBV6-3 and J usage is TRBJ1-2; TRBD1 agrees at 8 bases. J gave up 8 bases and V 4 bases, and 6 bases lay outside the gene matches. Germline CDR1 reads MNHEY; CDR2 reads SVGEGT. CDR3 length equals 13 residues. The CDR3 is CASSWTGSGGYTF. For the CDR3, the DNA is TGTGCCAGCAGTTGGACAGGGTCGGGGGGCTACACCTTC.

The rearrangement uses TRBV30 and TRBJ1-4; D is uncertain. The CDR3 covers 14 residues. CDR1 and CDR2 from the germline V gene are GTSNPN and SVGIG (reference sequence). This CDR3 is CATKVREINEKLFF. Written as DNA, the CDR3 is TGTGCGACGAAAGTCCGCGAGATCAATGAAAAACTGTTTTTT.

About this clone: Relative to the germline gene, one junction end is altered; a read error may explain this. CDR3 loop: CASSYSARVNPEAFF. The CDR3 nucleotides are TGTGCCAGCAGTTACTCGGCTCGTGTGAACCCTGAAGCTTTCTTT. The chain is built from TRBV6-5 and TRBJ1-1; D gene uncertain. This CDR3 region has 15 residues. Germline values: CDR1 MNHEY, CDR2 SVGAGI.

The gene calls are TRBV6-5 and TRBJ1-2; D is perhaps TRBD1 (5 bases). Germline loops: CDR1 MNHEY, CDR2 SVGAGI. The V end lost 0 bases, the J end lost 0 bases, and 11 bases lay between the germline ends. CDR3 length equals 16 residues. The DNA for the CDR3 is TGTGCCAGCAGTTACTCGATGACAGACGCTAACTATGGCTACACCTTC. Translation gives CASSYSMTDANYGYTF.

This clone came up a few times. The CDR3 nucleotides read TGTGCCAGCAGTTACTCCCTGTTGCGGGGGTCCTACAATGAGCAGTTCTTC. Translating it yields CASSYSLLRGSYNEQFF. The chain employs TRBV6-2 or TRBV6-3 and TRBJ2-1, with 7 positions matching TRBD2. The V and J ends lost 0 bases and 1 base, in that order; junction bases with no gene match: 6. Germline assignment: CDR1 MNHEY and CDR2 SVGEGT. This CDR3 contains 17 residues.

The J gene is TRBJ2-7, the V gene TRBV4-3, with TRBD1 matching 7 bases. Germline values: CDR1 LGHNA, CDR2 YSLEER. The V segment lost 0 bases and the J segment 6 bases; nucleotides outside the gene matches: 5. The CDR3 contains 14 residues. In nucleotides, the CDR3 is TGCGCCAGCAGCCAAGAGGACAGGTTGTCCGAGCAGTACTTC. Its protein is CASSQEDRLSEQYF.

The rearrangement uses TRBV5-4 and TRBJ1-2, with TRBD1 matching over 9 bases. The CDR3 is made up of 18 amino acids. V was clipped by 4 bases and J by 4 bases; unmatched bases: 17. The V gene's germline CDR1 is SGHNT and CDR2 YYREEE (reference sequence). CDR3: CASSRGGTGGAGFYGYTF. The CDR3 region has the DNA TGTGCCAGCAGCCGGGGGGGAACAGGGGGCGCAGGGTTCTATGGCTACACCTTC.

This clone was counted only a few times. The chain couples TRBV29-1 to TRBJ2-2; 8 nucleotides line up with TRBD2. This CDR3 is built from 13 residues. After removal of 7 bases from V and 5 bases from J, the junction contained 6 bases not matched to a gene. CDR1 SQVTM and CDR2 ANQGSEA come from the germline V gene. The CDR3 DNA reads as TGCAGCGCCGCCGGGGGGGCGACCGGGGAGCTGTTTTTT. It specifies CSAAGGATGELFF.

The V gene is TRBV9, the J gene TRBJ1-2, with 10 bases identical to TRBD1. The germline V gene encodes CDR1 SGDLS and CDR2 YYNGEE. The CDR3 is 15 amino acids. The V segment lost 7 bases and the J segment 0 bases; nucleotides outside the gene matches: 6. The CDR3 bases are TGTGCCAGCGGCCGGGACAGGGGCTCTAACTATGGCTACACCTTC. Amino acid sequence: CASGRDRGSNYGYTF.

The chain combines TRBV18 with TRBJ2-1; D perhaps matches TRBD2 (6 bases). This CDR3 is 17 amino acids long. Germline V gives CDR1 KGHSH, CDR2 LQKENI. V lost 3 bases and J lost 1, with 16 bases in between. CDR3: CASSPPLAPQSYNEQFF. The DNA of the CDR3 is TGTGCCAGCTCACCCCCACTAGCCCCTCAATCCTACAATGAGCAGTTCTTC.

This clone was seen more than once but under ten times. The rearrangement joins TRBV19 to TRBJ1-5; D ambiguous. Trimming left V 5 bases short and J 1 base short, with 3 bases between. The CDR3 has 12 residues. CDR1 and CDR2 from the germline V gene are LNHDA and SQIVND (reference sequence). The CDR3 loop reads CASSRSNQPQHF. The CDR3 region has the DNA TGTGCCAGTAGTCGAAGCAATCAGCCCCAGCATTTT.

The rearrangement joins TRBV5-1 to TRBJ1-1; D is unclear. Trimming shortened V by 0 bases and J by 0 bases, and 6 bases separated the two germline ends. There are 14 residues in the CDR3. In germline, CDR1 is SGHRS, CDR2 YFSETQ. The CDR3 coding sequence is TGCGCCAGCAGCTTGGGCCCCATGAACACTGAAGCTTTCTTT. Encoded protein: CASSLGPMNTEAFF.

The chain combines TRBV4-3 with TRBJ2-7; D is tentatively TRBD1 or TRBD2 (5 bases each). CDR3 length: 13 amino acids. Germline CDR1 LGHNA, CDR2 YSLEER. With 0 bases removed from V and 7 bases from J, the gap between germline ends came to 10 bases. The CDR3, as DNA: TGCGCCAGCAGCCAAGAAGCGTGGGGGGAGCAGTACTTC. Its translation: CASSQEAWGEQYF.

The J gene is TRBJ2-3, the V gene TRBV7-9; no clear D. This CDR3 comprises 12 residues. CDR1 is SEHNR, CDR2 FQNEAQ, per germline (reference sequence). The germline V and J ends were trimmed by 4 bases and 13 bases, with 15 bases remaining between them. The chain's CDR3 is CASSSDVTKEYF. The CDR3 DNA is TGTGCCAGCAGCTCGGACGTAACGAAGGAGTATTTT.

This clone was seen only a few times. CDR3 residues: CASSPPVGSGNTIYF. CDR3 coding DNA: TGTGCCAGCTCACCACCGGTCGGGTCTGGAAACACCATATATTTT. This chain connects TRBV18 to TRBJ1-3; D remains ambiguous. The CDR3 runs to 15 residues. V was shortened by 0 bases and J by 1 base, with 7 bases between the two germline ends. Germline lookup yields CDR1 KGHSH and CDR2 LQKENI. Full variable domain (outside the CDR3, taken from reference TRBV18 and TRBJ1-3): NAGVMQNPRHLVRRRGQEARLRCSPMKGHSHVYWYRQLPEEGLKFMVYLQKENIIDESGMPKERFSAEFPKEGPSILRIQQVVRGDSAAYFCASSPPVGSGNTIYFGEGSWLTVV.

The chain couples TRBV28 to TRBJ2-5; D not certain. Looked up from germline, CDR1 is MDHEN and CDR2 is SYDVKM. The CDR3 has 12 amino acids. V was cut by 5 bases and J by 4 bases, with 8 bases left in between. CDR3 residues: CASSRSRETQYF. The CDR3 nucleotides are TGTGCCAGCAGTAGGAGTCGAGAGACCCAGTACTTC.

In this sample, this clone turned up a few times. The rearrangement uses TRBV6-1 and TRBJ1-3; unclear D gene. Germline V lookup: CDR1 MNHNS, CDR2 SASEGT. The CDR3 extends over 15 amino acids. The V end lost 0 bases, the J end lost 0 bases, and 6 bases lay between the germline ends. CDR3 protein: CASSEAAVSGNTIYF. CDR3 bases: TGTGCCAGCAGTGAAGCTGCGGTCTCTGGAAACACCATATATTTT.

V gene TRBV7-2 combines with J gene TRBJ2-1, with 7 bases aligning to TRBD2. The germline CDR1 and CDR2 sequences are SGHTA and FQGNSA. The ends lost 3 bases at V and 6 bases at J; junction bases unmatched: 5. The CDR3 covers 14 residues. In nucleotides, the CDR3 is TGTGCCAGCAGCTTCGGGGGAGGGGTCAATGAGCAGTTCTTC. Its translation: CASSFGGGVNEQFF. Filled out from reference TRBV7-2 and TRBJ2-1, the complete variable domain reads GAGVSQSPSNKVTEKGKDVELRCDPISGHTALYWYRQSLGQGLEFLIYFQGNSAPDKSGLPSDRFSAERTGGSVSTLTIQRTQQEDSAVYLCASSFGGGVNEQFFGPGTRLTVL.

This rearrangement joins TRBV5-6 to TRBJ2-7, with 8 positions matching TRBD1. The V and J ends lost 4 bases and 2 bases, in that order; junction bases with no gene match: 8. The CDR3 runs to 15 residues. Germline V gives CDR1 SGHDT, CDR2 YYEEEE. CDR3: CASSLTGTGPYEQYF. The CDR3 nucleotides are TGTGCCAGCAGCCTCACCGGGACAGGCCCCTACGAGCAGTACTTC.

The chain has TRBV7-8 and TRBJ2-7; D gene unclear. CDR1 SGHVS and CDR2 FQNEAQ come from the germline V gene. The V end lost 5 bases, the J end lost 6 bases, and 8 bases lay between the germline ends. The CDR3 contains 11 residues. The CDR3: CASSQVGEQYF. As DNA, the CDR3 is TGTGCCAGCAGCCAGGTGGGCGAGCAGTACTTC.

The rearrangement uses TRBV4-1 and TRBJ2-1; unclear D gene. Germline values: CDR1 MGHRA, CDR2 YSYEKL. The CDR3 is 18 residues long. V dropped 1 base and J dropped 5 bases, with 21 bases sitting between them. DNA for the CDR3: TGCGCCAGCAGCCAAGCTCGCAGTCGGCGAGTGATGGACAATGAGCAGTTCTTC. It codes for CASSQARSRRVMDNEQFF.

The V call is TRBV19, the J call TRBJ1-6, with D uncertain. CDR1 is LNHDA, CDR2 SQIVND, per germline (reference sequence). The CDR3 contains 17 residues. V gave up 7 bases and J gave up 14 bases, with 30 bases separating them. The CDR3 reads CASTSRLGAQGYSALHF. The CDR3 region has the DNA TGTGCCAGTACCTCACGCCTGGGAGCACAAGGCTACTCGGCCCTCCACTTT.